This TCR beta chain was obtained from a study of blood T cell repertoires in COVID-19. CDR1 and CDR2 from the germline V gene are SEHNR and FQNEAQ (reference sequence). V was cut by 0 bases and J by 5 bases, with 7 bases left in between. The CDR3 runs 13 residues. Sequencing used immunoSEQ multiplex PCR; TCRdb keeps in-frame clones, though not all of them. This table has 140,000 to 150,000 clones, about 84% appearing once. The sequencing sample was made of peripheral blood. The sequence was collected from a woman aged 45-60 years with acute or convalescent COVID-19. The gene calls are TRBV7-9 and TRBJ1-1; D gene ambiguous. This CDR3 is CASSLAPGTEAFF. CDR3 nucleotides: TGTGCCAGCAGCTTAGCGCCAGGTACTGAAGCTTTCTTT.